The 16 T cell receptor beta chains reported below all come from one sample, sequenced in a study of preoperative IRX-2 immunotherapy in early breast cancer. The treatment denotes: preoperative locoregional IRX-2 cytokine immunotherapy. Method: immunoSEQ multiplex PCR; TCRdb's copy keeps in-frame clones and lacks some. The sample yields 25,000 to 30,000 clones, about 81% seen once. This specimen consisted of lymph node tissue, obtained after IRX-2 immunotherapy. The receptors shown here come from a human donor with breast cancer.

The J gene is TRBJ2-2, the V gene TRBV5-1, with D possibly TRBD2 on 6 matching bases. Trimming took 4 bases from V and 0 from J, leaving 13 bases between them. Germline CDR1 and CDR2: SGHRS and YFSETQ. The CDR3 has 16 amino acids. Written as DNA, the CDR3 is TGCGCCAGCAGCCTCGGAGGGAGGACGAACACCGGGGAGCTGTTTTTT. Its protein is CASSLGGRTNTGELFF. The whole variable domain, remainder taken from reference TRBV5-1 and TRBJ2-2, is KAGVTQTPRYLIKTRGQQVTLSCSPISGHRSVSWYQQTPGQGLQFLFEYFSETQRNKGNFPGRFSGRQFSNSRSEMNVSTLELGDSALYLCASSLGGRTNTGELFFGEGSRLTVL.

The chain carries TRBV18 and TRBJ2-7, with D perhaps TRBD1 (6 bases). Germline V gene lookup returns CDR1 KGHSH and CDR2 LQKENI. V was cut by 3 bases and J by 0 bases, with 15 bases left in between. The CDR3 is made up of 16 amino acids. CDR3 sequence: CASSPIPQGSSYEQYV. The CDR3 DNA follows: TGTGCCAGCTCACCCATTCCTCAGGGGAGCTCCTACGAGCAGTACGTC.

In its sample, this clone was seen a few times. The chain is built from TRBV10-3 and TRBJ1-5; no firm D call. CDR1 ENHRY and CDR2 SYGVKD come from the germline V gene. CDR3 length: 17 amino acids. Deletions cut 2 bases from V and 2 bases from J, with 16 bases between. CDR3 coding DNA: TGTGCCATCAGTGAGAGGGCAACTGGTAGAGGCAATCAGCCCCAGCATTTT. Translating gives CAISERATGRGNQPQHF.

The chain links TRBV14 to TRBJ1-1; D is unresolved. The V and J ends lost 3 bases and 4 bases respectively, with 3 bases between them. The CDR3 has 11 residues. The germline CDR1 and CDR2 sequences are SGHDN and FVKESK. The CDR3, as DNA: TGTGCCAGCAGCCAGAGCACTGAAGCTTTCTTT. Its translation is CASSQSTEAFF.

J is TRBJ2-3 and V is TRBV23-1, with D possibly TRBD2 on 5 matching bases. TRBV23-1 carries the ORF label, with uncertain function. CDR3 size: 13 residues. Trimming shortened V by 6 bases and J by 6 bases, and 13 bases separated the two germline ends. CDR3 sequence (DNA): TGCGCCAGCAGCTTGGCCGAGGGTGATACGCAGTATTTT. Amino acid sequence: CASSLAEGDTQYF.

This sequence joins TRBV11-3 and TRBJ1-6; no definite D call. Trimming cost V 1 base and J 9 bases, with 13 bases left between them. Germline values: CDR1 SGHNT, CDR2 YENEEA. The CDR3 contains 15 residues. The chain's CDR3 is CASSLGSGRASPLHF. DNA of the CDR3: TGTGCCAGCAGCTTAGGGAGTGGGAGGGCTTCACCCCTCCACTTT.

The V and J genes are TRBV5-1 and TRBJ2-5; TRBD1 is a possible D gene (6 bases). Trimming removed 4 bases at V and 3 bases at J, with 13 bases between. The CDR3 extends over 14 amino acids. In germline, CDR1 is SGHRS, CDR2 YFSETQ. The CDR3 DNA reads as TGCGCCAGCAGCGGGGGACACTCCAAAGAGACCCAGTACTTC. Residues: CASSGGHSKETQYF.

The chain has TRBV19 and TRBJ2-3; D gene uncertain. V shed 6 bases and J shed 8 bases, with 12 bases lying between them. The CDR3 runs 12 residues. Per the germline V gene, CDR1 is LNHDA and CDR2 is SQIVND (reference sequence). The CDR3 loop reads CASRGVLGTQYF. CDR3 DNA sequence: TGTGCCAGTAGAGGCGTGCTTGGTACGCAGTATTTT.

The chain carries TRBV18 and TRBJ1-1; D is unresolved. V was clipped by 3 bases and J by 4 bases, with 9 bases between them. Germline-derived CDR1 and CDR2 are KGHSH and LQKENI. The CDR3 runs 13 residues. The CDR3 nucleotides read TGTGCCAGCTCACCGACCCGCTCCACTGAAGCTTTCTTT. Encoded protein: CASSPTRSTEAFF.

This chain connects TRBV6-8 to TRBJ1-5; D possibly corresponds to TRBD1 (5 bases). The ends were cut back, 2 bases at V and 6 bases at J, with 14 bases in the middle. Germline CDR1 is MNHGY and CDR2 is SAAAGT. This CDR3 comprises 15 residues. Here the CDR3 DNA reads TGTGCCAGCAGTTACAGGGAAGGGGTAAGTCAGCCCCAGCATTTT. It specifies CASSYREGVSQPQHF.

The chain combines TRBV11-1 with TRBJ1-1; 7 bases fit TRBD1. Per the germline V gene, CDR1 is SGHAT and CDR2 is FQDESV (reference sequence). Trimming at V came to 4 bases and at J to 1 base, leaving 3 bases not matched to a gene. The CDR3 is made up of 14 amino acids. The CDR3 here is CASSSRTGNTEAFF. The CDR3 nucleotides are TGTGCCAGCAGCTCGCGGACAGGGAACACTGAAGCTTTCTTT.

The chain has TRBV27 and TRBJ2-1; D perhaps matches TRBD1 (5 bases). Trimming removed 2 bases at V and 7 bases at J, with 12 bases between. Per the germline V gene, CDR1 is MNHEY and CDR2 is SMNVEV (reference sequence). The CDR3 is 14 residues long. The CDR3 region has the DNA TGTGCCAGCAGTTTAGAAGGGGTGGGTAATGAGCAGTTCTTC. Protein product: CASSLEGVGNEQFF.

The gene calls are TRBV6-8 and TRBJ2-1; D is tentatively TRBD1 or TRBD2 (5 bases each). Trimming removed 2 bases at V and 13 bases at J, with 30 bases between. The CDR3 contains 18 residues. From germline, CDR1 is MNHGY and CDR2 SAAAGT. The CDR3 is CASSYHRGPGRSPIEQFF. CDR3 in DNA: TGTGCCAGCAGTTACCACCGGGGCCCTGGGCGGTCCCCCATTGAACAGTTCTTC.

The chain uses TRBV6-8 and TRBJ1-1; D ambiguous. The CDR3 contains 15 residues. V was cut by 10 bases and J by 3 bases, with 21 bases left in between. Germline V gives CDR1 MNHGY, CDR2 SAAAGT. In nucleotides, the CDR3 is TGTGCCACTACGGTTTTCCCAGACTCAGACACTGAAGCTTTCTTT. Protein product: CATTVFPDSDTEAFF.

V is TRBV5-1 and J is TRBJ2-2; D might be TRBD2 (6 bases). Trimming took off 0 bases at V and 7 bases at J, with 10 bases between the two ends. The germline V gene has CDR1 SGHRS and CDR2 YFSETQ. The CDR3 totals 14 residues. CDR3 nucleotides: TGCGCCAGCAGCTTGGTATCGGGAGTCGGGGAGCTGTTTTTT. It codes for CASSLVSGVGELFF.

The chain has TRBV14 and TRBJ1-1; D may be TRBD1 (5 bases). The CDR3 extends over 13 amino acids. Germline assignment: CDR1 SGHDN and CDR2 FVKESK. Between the trimmed V and J ends, which lost 8 bases and 0 bases, there was a span of 10 bases. For the CDR3, the DNA is TGTGCCAGCCGGGGGGGGATGAACACTGAAGCTTTCTTT. It specifies CASRGGMNTEAFF.